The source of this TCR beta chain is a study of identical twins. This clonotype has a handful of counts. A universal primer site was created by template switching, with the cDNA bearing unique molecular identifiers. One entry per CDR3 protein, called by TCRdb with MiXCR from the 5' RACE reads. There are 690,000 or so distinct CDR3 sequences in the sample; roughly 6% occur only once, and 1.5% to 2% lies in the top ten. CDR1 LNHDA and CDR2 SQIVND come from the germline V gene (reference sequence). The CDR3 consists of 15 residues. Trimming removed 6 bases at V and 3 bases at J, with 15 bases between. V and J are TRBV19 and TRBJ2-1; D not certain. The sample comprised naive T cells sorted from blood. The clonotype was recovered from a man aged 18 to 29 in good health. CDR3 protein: CASRGSAFGYNEQFF. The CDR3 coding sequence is TGTGCCAGTAGAGGGTCGGCTTTTGGCTACAATGAGCAGTTCTTC.